What follows is one TCR beta chain and its context. What it binds is not known. Sequencing used immunoSEQ multiplex PCR; TCRdb keeps in-frame clones, though not all of them. The sample shows around 130,000 clones, roughly 94% of them seen only once. These data originate in a study of T cell responses to AZD1222 COVID-19 vaccine. V lost 3 bases, J lost 0 bases, and 6 bases lay in between. The CDR3 runs to 13 residues. The germline CDR1 and CDR2 sequences are WNHNN and SYGVQD (reference sequence). Study results and limitations: Vaccine-related CD4 TCRs covered spike, predominating at 160-218 and 743-854.

Sequencing was performed on peripheral blood, taken on day 0 of AZD1222 vaccination. This chain uses TRBV10-1 with TRBJ2-7, with D uncertain. The receptor's source is an adult in good health. CDR3 sequence reads: CASSEAASYEQYF. For the CDR3, the DNA is TGCGCCAGCAGTGAAGCCGCCTCCTACGAGCAGTACTTC.